The 11 T cell receptor beta chains below come from one sample, sequenced in a study of T cell responses to AZD1222 COVID-19 vaccine. Generated by immunoSEQ multiplex PCR, the TCRdb table keeps only in-frame clones and is missing some. Of more than 80,000 clones detected, approximately 90% appear once; the ten largest clones hold more than 25%. The sample was peripheral blood, taken 28 days after the second AZD1222 dose. The receptor source for this set is an adult who received the AZD1222 COVID-19 vaccine.

The chain links TRBV6-5 to TRBJ1-2, with D perhaps TRBD1 (5 bases). This CDR3 has 12 residues. Germline assignment: CDR1 MNHEY and CDR2 SVGAGI. V dropped 4 bases and J dropped 3 bases, with 6 bases sitting between them. The CDR3 here is CASSLGDYGYTF. The CDR3 DNA sequence: TGTGCCAGCAGTTTAGGGGACTATGGCTACACCTTC.

The chain recombines TRBV6-1 with TRBJ2-1, with D perhaps TRBD2 (5 bases). The CDR3 is made up of 13 amino acids. V dropped 3 bases and J dropped 10 bases, with 13 bases sitting between them. Germline V gene data show CDR1 as MNHNS and CDR2 as SASEGT. The CDR3 DNA is TGTGCCAGCAGTGATCCCGAGGACTGGGAGCAGTTCTTC. Translating it yields CASSDPEDWEQFF.

The genes are TRBV4-2 and TRBJ2-7; 9 bases match TRBD2. V was pared by 3 bases and J by 5 bases, with 14 bases of the junction left unmatched. The CDR3 totals 17 residues. Germline V gene data show CDR1 as LGHNA and CDR2 as YNFKEQ. The CDR3 loop is CASSQRGGSGSFNEQYF. The CDR3, as DNA: TGTGCCAGCAGCCAGAGAGGGGGTAGCGGGAGTTTTAACGAGCAGTACTTC.

This chain joins TRBV5-1 and TRBJ2-6, with 11 bases identical to TRBD1. Trimming at V came to 2 bases and at J to 0 bases, leaving 4 bases not matched to a gene. The length of the CDR3 is 18 residues. CDR1 and CDR2 from the germline V gene are SGHRS and YFSETQ. This chain's CDR3 is CASSFTGTGGSGANVLTF. The CDR3 nucleotides read TGCGCCAGCAGCTTTACCGGGACAGGGGGCTCTGGGGCCAACGTCCTGACTTTC.

The rearrangement uses TRBV11-1 and TRBJ2-1; TRBD1 is a possible D gene (6 bases). Trimming removed 8 bases from V and 4 bases from J, with 18 bases in between. Looked up from germline, CDR1 is SGHAT and CDR2 is FQDESV (reference sequence). The CDR3 spans 15 residues. The CDR3 here is CASGQGPRSYNEQFF. As DNA, the CDR3 is TGTGCCAGCGGCCAGGGGCCCCGATCTTACAATGAGCAGTTCTTC.

J is TRBJ2-5 and V is TRBV5-1, with D uncertain. This CDR3 is built from 12 residues. Germline loops: CDR1 SGHRS, CDR2 YFSETQ. V lost 4 bases and J lost 5, with 9 bases in between. The CDR3, as DNA: TGCGCCAGCAGCCTCGACACGGAGACCCAGTACTTC. Encoded protein: CASSLDTETQYF.

The chain employs TRBV11-2 and TRBJ2-1; D is unresolved. Trimming stripped 0 bases from V and 12 bases from J, with 9 bases between. This CDR3 is 12 amino acids long. CDR1 is SGHAT, CDR2 FQNNGV, per germline. The CDR3 sequence: CASSLDPLGQFF. As DNA, the CDR3 is TGTGCCAGCAGCTTAGACCCCCTAGGGCAGTTCTTC.

The chain carries TRBV6-5 and TRBJ2-1; TRBD1 agrees at 8 bases. The CDR3 spans 14 residues. Germline V lookup: CDR1 MNHEY, CDR2 SVGAGI. V dropped 0 bases and J dropped 8; count of bases not matched to a gene: 3. CDR3 sequence: CASSYSTQGDEQFF. CDR3 DNA: TGTGCCAGCAGTTACTCGACACAGGGGGATGAGCAGTTCTTC.

This chain connects TRBV30 to TRBJ2-7; 7 nucleotides match TRBD2. This CDR3 is built from 16 residues. Unmatched junction bases numbered 13, after V lost 2 bases and J lost 3 bases. Germline V gene lookup returns CDR1 GTSNPN and CDR2 SVGIG (reference sequence). The CDR3 sequence is CAWSPLSSGVYYEQYF. CDR3 bases: TGTGCCTGGAGTCCCCTCTCTAGCGGAGTTTACTACGAGCAGTACTTC.

This sequence joins TRBV11-2 and TRBJ1-2, with D perhaps TRBD1 (5 bases). V lost 4 bases and J lost 7, with 16 bases in between. The V gene's germline CDR1 is SGHAT and CDR2 FQNNGV. This CDR3 region has 14 residues. The chain's CDR3 is CASSSVREQGGYTF. CDR3 sequence (DNA): TGTGCCAGCAGCTCTGTCAGGGAGCAGGGTGGCTACACCTTC.

In the case of this clone: At one end the junction does not follow the germline gene, possibly because of a read error. The chain couples TRBV6-1 to TRBJ2-7; D gene ambiguous. The CDR3 totals 13 residues. Germline CDR1 MNHNS, CDR2 SASEGT. DNA for the CDR3: TGTGCCAGCATTGAAGACAACTCCTACGAGCAGTACTTC. Translation: CASIEDNSYEQYF.